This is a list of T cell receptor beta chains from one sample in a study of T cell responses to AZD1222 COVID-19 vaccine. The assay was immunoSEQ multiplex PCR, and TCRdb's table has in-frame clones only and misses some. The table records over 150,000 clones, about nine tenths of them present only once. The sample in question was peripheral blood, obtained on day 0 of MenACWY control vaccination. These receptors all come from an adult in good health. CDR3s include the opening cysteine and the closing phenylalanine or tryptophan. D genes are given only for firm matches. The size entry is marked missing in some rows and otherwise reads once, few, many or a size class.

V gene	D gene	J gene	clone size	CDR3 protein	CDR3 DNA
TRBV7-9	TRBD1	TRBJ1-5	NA	CASSLATGGRGQPQHF	TGTGCCAGCAGCTTAGCGACAGGGGGCAGAGGGCAGCCCCAGCATTTT
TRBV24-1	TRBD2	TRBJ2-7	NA	CATSSGLAGDEQYF	TGTGCCACCAGCTCGGGACTAGCGGGAGACGAGCAGTACTTC
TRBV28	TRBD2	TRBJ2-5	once	CASSPSRRGKETQYF	TGTGCCAGCAGCCCCTCGAGGCGGGGGAAAGAGACCCAGTACTTC
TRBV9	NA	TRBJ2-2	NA	CASSPGNLGELFF	TGTGCCAGCAGCCCCGGCAATCTCGGGGAGCTGTTTTTT
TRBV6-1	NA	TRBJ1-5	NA	CASSESGLGNQPQHF	TGTGCCAGCAGTGAGAGTGGTTTGGGCAATCAGCCCCAGCATTTT
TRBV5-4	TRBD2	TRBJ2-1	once	CASSLVSGGGTEQFF	TGTGCCAGCAGCTTGGTTAGCGGGGGGGGGACTGAGCAGTTCTTC
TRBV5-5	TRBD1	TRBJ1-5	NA	CASSPGQGVNQPQHF	TGTGCCAGCAGCCCGGGACAGGGGGTAAATCAGCCCCAGCATTTT
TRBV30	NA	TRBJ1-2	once	CAWSKATDGGYTF	TGTGCCTGGAGTAAGGCCACCGATGGGGGCTACACCTTC
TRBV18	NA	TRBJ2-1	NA	CASSPQDNEQFF	TGTGCCAGCTCACCCCAAGACAATGAGCAGTTCTTC
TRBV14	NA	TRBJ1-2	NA	CASSQGRALGYTF	TGTGCCAGCAGCCAAGGCAGGGCTCTAGGCTACACCTTC
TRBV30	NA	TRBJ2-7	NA	CAWSVRTGGASSYEQYF	TGTGCCTGGAGCGTACGAACCGGGGGCGCATCATCCTACGAGCAGTACTTC
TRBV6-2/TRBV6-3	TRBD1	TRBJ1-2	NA	CASSSWDRGGRGYTF	TGTGCCAGCAGTTCCTGGGACAGGGGTGGCCGCGGCTACACCTTC
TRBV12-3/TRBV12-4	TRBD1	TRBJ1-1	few	CASSRQGIEAFF	TGTGCCAGCAGTAGACAGGGGATTGAAGCTTTCTTT
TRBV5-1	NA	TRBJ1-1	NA	CASSPGTFRVAFF	TGCGCCAGCAGCCCTGGGACCTTCCGGGTGGCTTTCTTT
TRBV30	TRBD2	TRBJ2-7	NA	CAWSVGLAGYEQYF	TGTGCCTGGAGTGTTGGACTAGCGGGCTACGAGCAGTACTTC
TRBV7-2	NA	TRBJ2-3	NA	CASSELDTQYF	TGTGCCAGCAGCGAGTTAGATACGCAGTATTTT
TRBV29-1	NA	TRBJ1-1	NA	CSVSYPAPNTEAFF	TGCAGCGTTTCCTATCCGGCTCCGAACACTGAAGCTTTCTTT
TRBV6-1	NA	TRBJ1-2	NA	CASSEARGGYTF	TGTGCCAGCAGTGAAGCTAGGGGGGGCTACACCTTC
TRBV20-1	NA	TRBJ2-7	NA	CSASGCYEQYF	TGCAGTGCTAGTGGATGCTACGAGCAGTACTTC
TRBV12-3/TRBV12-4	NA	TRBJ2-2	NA	CASSPRTGELFF	TGTGCCAGCAGCCCTCGGACCGGGGAGCTGTTTTTT
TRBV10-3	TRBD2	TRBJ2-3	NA	CAINPLGGGATDTQYF	TGTGCCATCAACCCGTTGGGCGGGGGGGCGACAGATACGCAGTATTTT
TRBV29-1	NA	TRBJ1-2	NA	CSVEGYTF	TGCAGCGTTGAGGGCTACACCTTC
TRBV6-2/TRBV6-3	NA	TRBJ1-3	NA	CASSYLQDRSGNTIYF	TGTGCCAGCAGTTACCTGCAGGACCGCTCTGGAAACACCATATATTTT
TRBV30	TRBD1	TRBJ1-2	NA	CAWSVGRGGNYGYTF	TGTGCCTGGAGTGTAGGCAGGGGGGGCAACTATGGCTACACCTTC
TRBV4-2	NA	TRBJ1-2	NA	CASRREGGNYGYTF	TGTGCCAGCAGACGAGAGGGGGGCAACTATGGCTACACCTTC
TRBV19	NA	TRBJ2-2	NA	CASSTPDRNTGELFF	TGTGCCAGTAGTACCCCGGACAGGAACACCGGGGAGCTGTTTTTT
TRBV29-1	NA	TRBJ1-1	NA	CSGGQKNTEAFF	TGCAGCGGAGGACAGAAGAACACTGAAGCTTTCTTT
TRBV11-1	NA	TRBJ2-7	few	CASSRPRDGVNYEQYF	TGTGCCAGCAGCCGACCCCGGGACGGGGTAAACTACGAGCAGTACTTC
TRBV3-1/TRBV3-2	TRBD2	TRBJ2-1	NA	CASSQQNGLAGGLLDEQFF	TGTGCCAGCAGCCAACAAAATGGACTAGCGGGGGGCCTCCTCGATGAGCAGTTCTTC
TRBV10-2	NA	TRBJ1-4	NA	CASSESRWTNEKLFF	TGCGCCAGCAGTGAGTCGCGATGGACTAATGAAAAACTGTTTTTT
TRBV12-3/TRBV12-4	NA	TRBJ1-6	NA	CATTGNSNSPLHF	TGTGCCACTACCGGGAACTCAAATTCACCCCTCCACTTT
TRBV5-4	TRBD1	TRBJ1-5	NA	CASSYGTGGNQPQHF	TGTGCCAGCAGTTACGGGACAGGGGGCAATCAGCCCCAGCATTTT
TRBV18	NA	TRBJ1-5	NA	CASSPTTRGGNQPQHF	TGTGCCAGCTCCCCCACCACCCGGGGAGGCAATCAGCCCCAGCATTTT
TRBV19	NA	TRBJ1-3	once	CASRRTQSGNTIYF	TGTGCCAGTCGTCGGACACAGTCTGGAAACACCATATATTTT
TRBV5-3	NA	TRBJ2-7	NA	CARSLLLADEQYF	TGTGCCAGAAGCTTGTTACTAGCCGACGAGCAGTACTTC
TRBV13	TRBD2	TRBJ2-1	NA	CASSSIAGGLSYNEQFF	TGTGCCAGCAGCTCAATAGCGGGGGGCCTCTCCTACAATGAGCAGTTCTTC
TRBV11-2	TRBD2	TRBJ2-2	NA	CASSRTSGRAGELFF	TGTGCCAGCAGCCGAACTAGCGGGAGGGCCGGGGAGCTGTTTTTT
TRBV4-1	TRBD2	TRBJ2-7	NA	CASSQLTAGGAYEQYF	TGCGCCAGCAGCCAGCTCACCGCGGGAGGGGCCTACGAGCAGTACTTC